Each of the 31 T cell receptor beta chains below was sequenced from the same sample in a study of shared clonotypes between healthy human individuals. Generated by immunoSEQ multiplex PCR, the TCRdb table keeps only in-frame clones and is missing some. Of millions of clones listed, about 92% are singletons. Selected positively for CCR7 and CD45RO-negative, naive CD8 cells excluded terminally differentiated effector memory CD45RA+ cells. Sequenced input: naive CD8+ T cells from PBMCs. Receptor source: a man aged 18 to 30 in good health. Some clones in this sample may be carry-over from other donors' samples.

This clone has a handful of counts. The CDR3 reads CASSPTSRQPEAFF. In DNA, the CDR3 is TGCGCCAGCAGCCCAACATCAAGACAGCCTGAAGCTTTCTTT. The chain uses TRBV5-1 and TRBJ1-1; D is perhaps TRBD1 (5 bases). CDR3 size: 14 residues. Germline-derived CDR1 and CDR2 are SGHRS and YFSETQ. Trimming stripped 4 bases from V and 6 bases from J, with 16 bases between.

The J gene is TRBJ2-2, the V gene TRBV27; the D is unclear. The V end was cut by 8 bases, the J end by 3 bases, with 7 bases between. CDR3 length equals 12 residues. Germline V lookup: CDR1 MNHEY, CDR2 SMNVEV (reference sequence). CDR3 region: CASYGYTGELFF. The CDR3 region has the DNA TGTGCCAGCTACGGGTACACCGGGGAGCTGTTTTTT.

This clone appeared once. This rearrangement joins TRBV7-5 to TRBJ2-5. TRBV7-5 is assigned pseudogene status. CDR3 size: 15 residues. The CDR3 nucleotides are TGTGTCAGAAGCTCTACCTTGGATCCCGCGGAGACCCAGTACTTC. Protein: CVRSSTLDPAETQYF.

The J gene is TRBJ2-7, the V gene TRBV6-5; D call uncertain. Trimming shortened V by 5 bases and J by 1 base, and 9 bases separated the two germline ends. This CDR3 comprises 13 residues. Germline loops: CDR1 MNHEY, CDR2 SVGAGI. CDR3 DNA sequence: TGTGCCAGCAGTCCCACCCCTTCCTACGAGCAGTACTTC. Translating it yields CASSPTPSYEQYF.

This chain joins TRBV4-2 and TRBJ2-5; 9 bases align to TRBD2. Germline V CDR1 and CDR2: LGHNA, YNFKEQ. The CDR3 length is 14 residues. Trimming at V came to 3 bases and at J to 3 bases, leaving 2 bases not matched to a gene. CDR3 in amino acids: CASSQRLAEETQYF. The CDR3 DNA is TGTGCCAGCAGCCAGCGACTAGCGGAAGAGACCCAGTACTTC.

V usage is TRBV29-1 and J usage is TRBJ2-5; no definite D call. In germline, CDR1 is SQVTM, CDR2 ANQGSEA. The CDR3 length is 14 residues. Trimming stripped 5 bases from V and 1 base from J, with 14 bases between. CDR3 sequence reads: CSVNSGGVQETQYF. The CDR3 bases are TGCAGCGTTAACTCAGGTGGGGTCCAAGAGACCCAGTACTTC.

V gene TRBV4-2 combines with J gene TRBJ2-3, with 8 bases identical to TRBD1. The CDR3 runs to 15 residues. Germline V gene sequence: CDR1 LGHNA, CDR2 YNFKEQ. The V gene end was trimmed by 1 base and the J gene end by 7 bases; junction bases not matched to a gene: 7. CDR3: CASSQGQGASHTQYF. The CDR3 region has the DNA TGTGCCAGCAGCCAAGGGCAGGGGGCTTCCCATACGCAGTATTTT.

V and J are TRBV19 and TRBJ2-3; TRBD2 matches at 9 bases. The CDR3 is made up of 16 amino acids. Germline-derived CDR1 and CDR2 are LNHDA and SQIVND (reference sequence). J gave up 2 bases and V 3 bases, and 6 bases lay outside the gene matches. CDR3 nucleotides: TGTGCCAGTAGTATGGGGCGGGAGGGCAACACAGATACGCAGTATTTT. Translated: CASSMGREGNTDTQYF.

As regards this clone: Other DNA sequences from this sample encode an identical CDR3 as well. The chain couples TRBV18 to TRBJ2-7; D tentatively fits TRBD1 or TRBD2 (5 bases each). Trimming took 3 bases from V and 7 from J, leaving 7 bases between them. CDR3 length: 11 residues. Germline CDR1 and CDR2: KGHSH and LQKENI. The CDR3 here is CASSPGGEQYF. As DNA, the CDR3 is TGTGCCAGCTCACCTGGGGGAGAGCAGTACTTC.

CDR3 sequence reads: CASSFLAGVDTGELFF. The CDR3 nucleotides read TGTGCCAGCAGCTTCTTAGCGGGAGTGGACACCGGGGAGCTGTTTTTT. The chain combines TRBV7-9 with TRBJ2-2; 9 bases align to TRBD2. J lost 3 bases, V lost 3 bases, and 5 bases had no gene match. Germline values: CDR1 SEHNR, CDR2 FQNEAQ (reference sequence). CDR3 size: 16 residues.

The V gene is TRBV27, the J gene TRBJ2-1; maybe TRBD2 (5 bases). The CDR3 is 13 residues long. Germline assignment: CDR1 MNHEY and CDR2 SMNVEV (reference sequence). Deletions cut 8 bases from V and 6 bases from J, with 14 bases between. As DNA, the CDR3 is TGTGCCAGCTCCCGGGGATTCGGCAATGAGCAGTTCTTC. Translation gives CASSRGFGNEQFF.

The chain carries TRBV7-2 and TRBJ2-7, with D unclear. Germline V CDR1 and CDR2: SGHTA, FQGNSA. The V and J ends lost 5 bases and 1 base respectively, with 12 bases between them. The CDR3 covers 14 residues. The CDR3 is CASSIITDSYEQYF. CDR3 coding DNA: TGTGCCAGCAGCATAATCACCGATTCCTACGAGCAGTACTTC.

In this sample, this clone turned up once. Other DNA variants within this sample encode the same CDR3. V and J are TRBV29-1 and TRBJ2-7, with TRBD1 identical over 7 bases. Germline V CDR1 and CDR2: SQVTM, ANQGSEA. The junction had 4 bases not matched to a gene; V was cut back by 2 bases and J by 3 bases. This CDR3 has 13 residues. CDR3 protein: CSVERGGGYEQYF. The CDR3 region has the DNA TGCAGCGTTGAAAGAGGGGGCGGCTACGAGCAGTACTTC.

J is TRBJ2-1 and V is TRBV7-8; 7 bases agree with TRBD1. CDR3 length: 14 amino acids. V was pared by 0 bases and J by 4 bases, with 0 bases of the junction left unmatched. Germline CDR1 reads SGHVS; CDR2 reads FQNEAQ. CDR3 DNA: TGTGCCAGCAGCTTAGCGGGACAGTACAATGAGCAGTTCTTC. Its protein is CASSLAGQYNEQFF.

The chain links TRBV7-8 to TRBJ2-7, with a weak D call TRBD1 (6 bases). Germline assignment: CDR1 SGHVS and CDR2 FQNEAQ. V lost 3 bases and J lost 5, with 14 bases in between. The CDR3 has 14 amino acids. The CDR3 coding sequence is TGTGCCAGCAGCTTCATACAGGGTGCCGACGAGCAGTACTTC. It specifies CASSFIQGADEQYF. Full variable domain (remainder filled in from reference TRBV7-8 and TRBJ2-7): GAGVSQSPRYKVAKRGQDVALRCDPISGHVSLFWYQQALGQGPEFLTYFQNEAQLDKSGLPSDRFFAERPEGSVSTLKIQRTQQEDSAVYLCASSFIQGADEQYFGPGTRLTVT.

V is TRBV19 and J is TRBJ2-1; 11 positions match TRBD2. The V and J ends lost 5 bases and 12 bases, in that order; junction bases with no gene match: 9. The CDR3 has 14 amino acids. Germline loops: CDR1 LNHDA, CDR2 SQIVND (reference sequence). CDR3 bases: TGTGCCAGTAGTGGTAGCGGGAGGGGCAATATGCAGTTCTTC. Translation: CASSGSGRGNMQFF.

V gene TRBV4-3 combines with J gene TRBJ2-3; D is unclear. The V gene lost 3 bases and the J gene lost 10 bases, with 5 bases spanning the gap. Germline CDR1 and CDR2: LGHNA and YSLEER. The CDR3 covers 10 residues. The CDR3 sequence is CASSHVPQYF. In DNA, the CDR3 is TGCGCCAGCAGCCACGTACCGCAGTATTTT.

A note on this clone: This CDR3 is also generated by other DNA sequences in the sample. CDR3 amino acids: CASSPGPQETQYF. The CDR3 bases are TGTGCCAGCAGCCCGGGACCACAAGAGACCCAGTACTTC. The chain joins TRBV28 to TRBJ2-5; D may match TRBD1 or TRBD2 (5 bases each). The length of the CDR3 is 13 residues. CDR1 MDHEN and CDR2 SYDVKM come from the germline V gene. The V and J ends lost 6 bases and 2 bases respectively, with 10 bases between them.

J is TRBJ1-2 and V is TRBV5-1, with no clear D. Germline V CDR1 and CDR2: SGHRS, YFSETQ. The CDR3 loop spans 15 amino acids. V was cut by 4 bases and J by 4 bases, with 17 bases left in between. The CDR3 is CASSTDGLRAYGYTF. In nucleotides, the CDR3 is TGCGCCAGCAGCACGGACGGACTCCGTGCCTATGGCTACACCTTC.

The CDR3, as DNA: TGCAGCGTTGTTGGTGGGAGATTCTACAATGAGCAGTTCTTC. Protein sequence: CSVVGGRFYNEQFF. The chain couples TRBV29-1 to TRBJ2-1, with D possibly matching TRBD2 (5 bases). V shed 4 bases and J shed 3 bases, with 13 bases lying between them. Germline V gene data show CDR1 as SQVTM and CDR2 as ANQGSEA. The CDR3 has 14 residues.

The chain employs TRBV28 and TRBJ2-1; 9 positions agree with TRBD2. The CDR3 consists of 16 residues. V was clipped by 2 bases and J by 7 bases; unmatched bases: 9. Germline assignment: CDR1 MDHEN and CDR2 SYDVKM. CDR3 DNA: TGTGCCAGCAGTTTAGATCGCGAGCGGGAGGTGAATGAGCAGTTCTTC. Its translation is CASSLDREREVNEQFF.

J is TRBJ2-7 and V is TRBV11-2; D is undetermined. CDR1 SGHAT and CDR2 FQNNGV come from the germline V gene. V lost 5 bases to trimming and J lost 1 base, with 6 bases between them. The CDR3 consists of 12 residues. The CDR3 region is CASSHRSYEQYF. DNA of the CDR3: TGTGCCAGCAGCCACCGGTCCTACGAGCAGTACTTC.

V usage is TRBV6-1 and J usage is TRBJ1-2; D gene ambiguous. The CDR3 length is 15 residues. The germline V gene has CDR1 MNHNS and CDR2 SASEGT. V gave up 1 base and J gave up 0 bases, with 9 bases separating them. This CDR3 is CASSEGYGANYGYTF. The CDR3 nucleotides are TGTGCCAGCAGTGAAGGGTACGGAGCTAACTATGGCTACACCTTC.

This chain uses TRBV9 with TRBJ2-1; 10 bases agree with TRBD2. Germline CDR1 SGDLS, CDR2 YYNGEE. The CDR3 is 15 residues long. V lost 4 bases to trimming and J lost 4 bases; unmatched junction nucleotides: 5. CDR3 sequence (DNA): TGTGCCAGCAGCCCCAGCGGGAGGGGGTACAATGAGCAGTTCTTC. Translating it yields CASSPSGRGYNEQFF.

The gene calls are TRBV5-1 and TRBJ1-1; D unclear. Germline V gene data show CDR1 as SGHRS and CDR2 as YFSETQ. CDR3 length equals 13 residues. Between the trimmed V and J ends, which lost 7 bases and 0 bases, there was a span of 10 bases. The CDR3 is CASVGNLNTEAFF. In DNA form, the CDR3 reads TGCGCCAGCGTAGGGAATCTGAACACTGAAGCTTTCTTT.

The V call is TRBV9, the J call TRBJ1-1, with D maybe TRBD1 (5 bases). The CDR3 covers 15 residues. Germline V CDR1 and CDR2: SGDLS, YYNGEE. Trimming removed 0 bases at V and 3 bases at J, with 12 bases between. CDR3 coding DNA: TGTGCCAGCAGCGTAGGTCAGGGAGGGCACACTGAAGCTTTCTTT. Protein: CASSVGQGGHTEAFF.

The chain couples TRBV28 to TRBJ2-3; tentatively, D is TRBD1 (6 bases). From germline, CDR1 is MDHEN and CDR2 SYDVKM. Trimming cost V 4 bases and J 6 bases, with 14 bases left between them. The CDR3 has 14 amino acids. CDR3 nucleotides: TGTGCCAGCAGTTCCGACAGGTTCATTGATACGCAGTATTTT. Translated, it gives CASSSDRFIDTQYF.

The chain is built from TRBV6-5 and TRBJ2-2; 7 bases line up with TRBD1. After removal of 0 bases from V and 4 bases from J, the junction contained 5 bases not matched to a gene. The CDR3 runs to 16 residues. Germline CDR1 is MNHEY and CDR2 is SVGAGI. CDR3 coding DNA: TGTGCCAGCAGTTACTCGAGGGGGCTCGGCACCGGGGAGCTGTTTTTT. Translated, it gives CASSYSRGLGTGELFF.

In its sample, this clone was seen once. This rearrangement joins TRBV7-6 to TRBJ1-1; perhaps TRBD1 as D (5 bases). Trimming removed 2 bases from V and 5 bases from J, with 21 bases in between. Germline values: CDR1 SGHVS, CDR2 FNYEAQ. CDR3 size: 17 residues. CDR3: CASSLRRGGFLGTEAFF. As DNA, the CDR3 is TGTGCCAGCAGCTTACGGAGGGGTGGGTTTTTGGGAACTGAAGCTTTCTTT.

This chain uses TRBV5-1 with TRBJ1-1; no definite D call. CDR1 is SGHRS, CDR2 YFSETQ, per germline. The CDR3 is 18 residues long. Trimming took 0 bases from V and 0 from J, leaving 18 bases between them. The CDR3 DNA follows: TGCGCCAGCAGCTTGGACGGACGGACCCCGGGGATGAACACTGAAGCTTTCTTT. This gives the protein CASSLDGRTPGMNTEAFF.

The chain links TRBV5-6 to TRBJ2-1; tentative D call: TRBD2 (6 bases). The CDR3 runs to 16 residues. Germline CDR1 SGHDT, CDR2 YYEEEE. V lost 1 base to trimming and J lost 6 bases, with 17 bases between them. CDR3 DNA sequence: TGTGCCAGCAGCTTGTTACGTCTAGCGCCCCCCAATGAGCAGTTCTTC. Translation gives CASSLLRLAPPNEQFF.